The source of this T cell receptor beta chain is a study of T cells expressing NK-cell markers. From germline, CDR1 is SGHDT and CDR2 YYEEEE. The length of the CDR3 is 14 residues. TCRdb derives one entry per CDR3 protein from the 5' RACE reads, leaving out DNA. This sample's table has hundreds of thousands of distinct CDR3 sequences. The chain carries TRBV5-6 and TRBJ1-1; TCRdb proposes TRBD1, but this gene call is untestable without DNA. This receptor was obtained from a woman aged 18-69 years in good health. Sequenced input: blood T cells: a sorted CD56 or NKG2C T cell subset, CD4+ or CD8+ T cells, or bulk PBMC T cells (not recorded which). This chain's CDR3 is CASSLTGSRTEAFF.